This TCR beta chain was captured by sequencing in a study of immune heterogeneity within non-small cell lung tumors. Across the whole study: Among the tumors, several were squamous cell carcinomas, roughly ten were non-squamous carcinomas and 1 was not otherwise specified.

The TCR beta CDR3 region underwent multiplex PCR amplification with 32 V and 13 J primers. TCRdb fed the multiplex PCR reads into MiXCR, producing one record per CDR3 protein. Among approximately 20,000 distinct CDR3 sequences listed, 25% to 30% were seen once. The CDR3 is made up of 15 amino acids. Germline CDR1 reads SNHLY; CDR2 reads FYNNEI. Comment on this clonotype: This may come from a read error, since a much larger clone is one base off.

Per sample, about 600 ng of bulk tumor genomic DNA was the template used. Every primary tumor yielded several biopsies, spaced far apart, that were taken during surgery. Patients underwent curative surgery for untreated, newly diagnosed non-small cell lung cancer. This sequence was found in a man aged 35-49 years with non-small cell lung cancer. The source material was lung tumor tissue. This sequence joins TRBV2 and TRBJ2-5; the D gene is possibly TRBD2 (6 bases). In DNA, the CDR3 is TGTGCCAGCAGTAGACTCTTCAGTCCGGGAGAGACCCACTACTTC. Translating it yields CASSRLFSPGETHYF.